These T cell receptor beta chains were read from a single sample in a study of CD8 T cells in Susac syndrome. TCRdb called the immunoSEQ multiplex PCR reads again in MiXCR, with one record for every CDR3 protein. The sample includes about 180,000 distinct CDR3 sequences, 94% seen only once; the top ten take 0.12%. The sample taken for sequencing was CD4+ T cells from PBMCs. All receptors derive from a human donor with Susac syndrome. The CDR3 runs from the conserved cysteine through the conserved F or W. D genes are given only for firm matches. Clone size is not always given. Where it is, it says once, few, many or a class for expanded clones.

cdr3_nt: TGTGCCAGCAGCTTAACCCTTCGGACAGGGGCTGACTTC; cdr3_aa: CASSLTLRTGADF; v_call: TRBV7-2; d_call: TRBD1; j_call: TRBJ2-7; clone_size: once
cdr3_nt: TGTGCCAGTGCGTGGGGCCACACTGAAGCTTTCTTT; cdr3_aa: CASAWGHTEAFF; v_call: TRBV13; d_call: .; j_call: TRBJ1-1; clone_size: .
cdr3_nt: TGTGCCACCAGTGATGCGGATCAGCCCCAGCATTTT; cdr3_aa: CATSDADQPQHF; v_call: TRBV24-1; d_call: .; j_call: TRBJ1-5; clone_size: .
cdr3_nt: TGTGCCAGCAGCCCGTTTCGCGGGGGGAGCGCCGAGCAGTACTTC; cdr3_aa: CASSPFRGGSAEQYF; v_call: TRBV3-1; d_call: TRBD2; j_call: TRBJ2-7; clone_size: .
cdr3_nt: TGTGCCAGCAGTTACGGGCAGAATATCTATGGCTACACCTTC; cdr3_aa: CASSYGQNIYGYTF; v_call: TRBV6-5; d_call: .; j_call: TRBJ1-2; clone_size: .
cdr3_nt: TGCAGCGTTGTAGGGACAGGGGACTCCTACGAGCAGTACTTC; cdr3_aa: CSVVGTGDSYEQYF; v_call: TRBV29-1; d_call: TRBD1; j_call: TRBJ2-7; clone_size: .
cdr3_nt: TGTGCCAGCAGCCAAGGCCCGCCACAGGGGCGCACTGAAGCTTTCTTT; cdr3_aa: CASSQGPPQGRTEAFF; v_call: TRBV3-1; d_call: TRBD1; j_call: TRBJ1-1; clone_size: .
cdr3_nt: TGTGCCAGCACCAAGAACAGGGACAGCAATCAGCCCCAGCATTTT; cdr3_aa: CASTKNRDSNQPQHF; v_call: TRBV7-8; d_call: .; j_call: TRBJ1-5; clone_size: .
cdr3_nt: TGTGCCTCCCATGGGGGTAACACTGAAGCTTTCTTT; cdr3_aa: CASHGGNTEAFF; v_call: TRBV30; d_call: .; j_call: TRBJ1-1; clone_size: .
cdr3_nt: TGTGCCAGCAGCTGGGACAGGGGTCGGTCACCCCTCCACTTT; cdr3_aa: CASSWDRGRSPLHF; v_call: TRBV7-9; d_call: TRBD1; j_call: TRBJ1-6; clone_size: .
cdr3_nt: TGCGCCAGCAGCCAAGAATTAACAGGGGTCTACGAGCAGTACTTC; cdr3_aa: CASSQELTGVYEQYF; v_call: TRBV4-1; d_call: TRBD1; j_call: TRBJ2-7; clone_size: .
cdr3_nt: TGTGCCAGCAGCCAAGCCTTGAACGAGCAGTACTTC; cdr3_aa: CASSQALNEQYF; v_call: TRBV3-1; d_call: .; j_call: TRBJ2-7; clone_size: .
cdr3_nt: TGCGCCAGCAGCTCCCTCGACCGGGGGGGCCACGAGACCCAGTACTTC; cdr3_aa: CASSSLDRGGHETQYF; v_call: TRBV5-1; d_call: TRBD2; j_call: TRBJ2-5; clone_size: .
cdr3_nt: TGTGCCAGCACCAAGACAGGGTTCGGCTACACCTTC; cdr3_aa: CASTKTGFGYTF; v_call: TRBV6-2/TRBV6-3; d_call: TRBD1; j_call: TRBJ1-2; clone_size: .
cdr3_nt: TGTGCCACCAGCCCCGGACTAGCGGGCACAGATACGCAGTATTTT; cdr3_aa: CATSPGLAGTDTQYF; v_call: TRBV15; d_call: TRBD2; j_call: TRBJ2-3; clone_size: .
cdr3_nt: TGTGCCAGCTCACCTTCTTCCGGGCAAAGAAACATTCAGTACTTC; cdr3_aa: CASSPSSGQRNIQYF; v_call: TRBV18; d_call: .; j_call: TRBJ2-4; clone_size: once
cdr3_nt: TGCAGCGTTGAACAGGGAGCTAGCACAGATACGCAGTATTTT; cdr3_aa: CSVEQGASTDTQYF; v_call: TRBV29-1; d_call: .; j_call: TRBJ2-3; clone_size: .
cdr3_nt: TGTGCCACCAGCAGAGGTGGATCAACCACTGAAGCTTTCTTT; cdr3_aa: CATSRGGSTTEAFF; v_call: TRBV15; d_call: .; j_call: TRBJ1-1; clone_size: .
cdr3_nt: TGCAGCGTTTCCAGGGCGGCAGATACGCAGTATTTT; cdr3_aa: CSVSRAADTQYF; v_call: TRBV29-1; d_call: .; j_call: TRBJ2-3; clone_size: .
cdr3_nt: TGCAGCGTTGCGGGGGCCAGGGCGACCCCGGGCGGCTACACCTTC; cdr3_aa: CSVAGARATPGGYTF; v_call: TRBV29-1; d_call: .; j_call: TRBJ1-2; clone_size: .
cdr3_nt: TGTGCCAGCAGCGTAGCAACCCCCGGAGGAGCGGGGGGACAAGAGACCCAGTACTTC; cdr3_aa: CASSVATPGGAGGQETQYF; v_call: TRBV9; d_call: TRBD2; j_call: TRBJ2-5; clone_size: .
cdr3_nt: TGCGCCAGCAGCCAAGAGCGGTACACTGGCGGGGCGTACTACGAGCAGTACTTC; cdr3_aa: CASSQERYTGGAYYEQYF; v_call: TRBV4-1; d_call: .; j_call: TRBJ2-7; clone_size: .
cdr3_nt: TGTGCCAGCAGCGCCACCCGGGGCTATGGCTACACCTTC; cdr3_aa: CASSATRGYGYTF; v_call: TRBV7-6; d_call: .; j_call: TRBJ1-2; clone_size: .
cdr3_nt: TGCAGTGCTAGAAACGGCTTTAATTCACCCCTCCACTTT; cdr3_aa: CSARNGFNSPLHF; v_call: TRBV20-1; d_call: .; j_call: TRBJ1-6; clone_size: .
cdr3_nt: TGCGCCAGCAGCTTGGGACAGGGTAGGGCTTCGACCTATGGCTACACCTTC; cdr3_aa: CASSLGQGRASTYGYTF; v_call: TRBV5-1; d_call: TRBD1; j_call: TRBJ1-2; clone_size: .
cdr3_nt: TGTGCCAGCAGCGTAGCCGGGGGTAGGTACGAGCAGTACTTC; cdr3_aa: CASSVAGGRYEQYF; v_call: TRBV9; d_call: .; j_call: TRBJ2-7; clone_size: .
cdr3_nt: TGTGCCAGCAGTTACGGGACAGGGCCGACAGATACGCAGTATTTT; cdr3_aa: CASSYGTGPTDTQYF; v_call: TRBV6-5; d_call: TRBD1; j_call: TRBJ2-3; clone_size: .
cdr3_nt: TGTGCCAGCAGAATGTCGGGACAGGGGGCTGGCTACACCTTC; cdr3_aa: CASRMSGQGAGYTF; v_call: TRBV9; d_call: TRBD1; j_call: TRBJ1-2; clone_size: .
cdr3_nt: TGTGCCAGCAGTCTTGGGGGGGGCGTTCAGCCCCAGCATTTT; cdr3_aa: CASSLGGGVQPQHF; v_call: TRBV12-3/TRBV12-4; d_call: .; j_call: TRBJ1-5; clone_size: .
cdr3_nt: TGTGCCAGCAGGAACGCACCGGGGGAGAGAGAGACCCAGTACTTC; cdr3_aa: CASRNAPGERETQYF; v_call: TRBV21-1; d_call: .; j_call: TRBJ2-5; clone_size: .
cdr3_nt: TGCGCCAGCAGCCAAGCCCCGACTAGCGGGACTTACAATGAGCAGTTCTTC; cdr3_aa: CASSQAPTSGTYNEQFF; v_call: TRBV4-3; d_call: TRBD2; j_call: TRBJ2-1; clone_size: .
cdr3_nt: TGCGCCAGCAGCTCCGGACAGGGGGACCAGCCCCAGCATTTT; cdr3_aa: CASSSGQGDQPQHF; v_call: TRBV5-1; d_call: TRBD1; j_call: TRBJ1-5; clone_size: .
cdr3_nt: TGTGCCAGCAGCTTCCCGGGCATAGGAAACACCATATATTTT; cdr3_aa: CASSFPGIGNTIYF; v_call: TRBV7-2; d_call: .; j_call: TRBJ1-3; clone_size: .
cdr3_nt: TGCAGCGTTGCCCTTAGCGGGGGGCGGGAGACCCAGTACTTC; cdr3_aa: CSVALSGGRETQYF; v_call: TRBV29-1; d_call: TRBD2; j_call: TRBJ2-5; clone_size: .
cdr3_nt: TGTGCCAGCAGTTTAGGGTCGCAGGGGAATGAAAAACTGTTTTTT; cdr3_aa: CASSLGSQGNEKLFF; v_call: TRBV12-3/TRBV12-4; d_call: .; j_call: TRBJ1-4; clone_size: once
cdr3_nt: TGCAGCGTTCCAGGGACAGGTCCCTACGAGCAGTACTTC; cdr3_aa: CSVPGTGPYEQYF; v_call: TRBV29-1; d_call: TRBD1; j_call: TRBJ2-7; clone_size: few
cdr3_nt: TGTGCCAGTAGTATAGCGGAATTCGGCCCCTATGGCTACACCTTC; cdr3_aa: CASSIAEFGPYGYTF; v_call: TRBV19; d_call: .; j_call: TRBJ1-2; clone_size: .
cdr3_nt: TGTGCCAGCGCTGGCGGGGAGAACAATGAGCAGTTCTTC; cdr3_aa: CASAGGENNEQFF; v_call: TRBV6-1; d_call: .; j_call: TRBJ2-1; clone_size: few
cdr3_nt: TGCAGTGCTAGAGGACAGGGAATGAACACTGAAGCTTTCTTT; cdr3_aa: CSARGQGMNTEAFF; v_call: TRBV20-1; d_call: TRBD1; j_call: TRBJ1-1; clone_size: .
cdr3_nt: TGCAGTGCTAGAGGGGACAGGGGGTTGGACACTGAAGCTTTCTTT; cdr3_aa: CSARGDRGLDTEAFF; v_call: TRBV20-1; d_call: TRBD1; j_call: TRBJ1-1; clone_size: .
cdr3_nt: TGCAGTGCACCATTCGGGACAGGGGTTCAAGAGACCCAGTACTTC; cdr3_aa: CSAPFGTGVQETQYF; v_call: TRBV20-1; d_call: TRBD1; j_call: TRBJ2-5; clone_size: .
cdr3_nt: TGTGCCAGCAGCGTACCGGGGGGATCCTATGGCTACACCTTC; cdr3_aa: CASSVPGGSYGYTF; v_call: TRBV7-9; d_call: .; j_call: TRBJ1-2; clone_size: .
cdr3_nt: TGTGCCATCAGTGAGTCAGGCCCGAAGGGGGTCAACGAGCAGTACTTC; cdr3_aa: CAISESGPKGVNEQYF; v_call: TRBV10-3; d_call: .; j_call: TRBJ2-7; clone_size: once
cdr3_nt: TGTGCCACCACCGGCAGGGATGAGGGCATTCAGTACTTC; cdr3_aa: CATTGRDEGIQYF; v_call: TRBV6-1; d_call: .; j_call: TRBJ2-4; clone_size: few
cdr3_nt: TGCACCAGCAGCCGATTGGACGGGAGCTCTGGGGCCAACGTCCTGACTTTC; cdr3_aa: CTSSRLDGSSGANVLTF; v_call: TRBV1; d_call: .; j_call: TRBJ2-6; clone_size: .
cdr3_nt: TGCAGTGCTCCGGACCGGACAGGGGAGTCAGATACGCAGTATTTT; cdr3_aa: CSAPDRTGESDTQYF; v_call: TRBV20-1; d_call: TRBD1; j_call: TRBJ2-3; clone_size: once
cdr3_nt: TGTGCCAGCAGCTCACGACAGGGCGAGCAGTACTTC; cdr3_aa: CASSSRQGEQYF; v_call: TRBV2; d_call: TRBD1; j_call: TRBJ2-7; clone_size: .
cdr3_nt: TGCAGTGCTAGAATTAGGAATACGCAGTATTTT; cdr3_aa: CSARIRNTQYF; v_call: TRBV20-1; d_call: .; j_call: TRBJ2-3; clone_size: .
cdr3_nt: TGCAGTGCTAGTTCGTCTGGAGCGCGGCGTTTGGTCAATGAGCAGTTCTTC; cdr3_aa: CSASSSGARRLVNEQFF; v_call: TRBV20-1; d_call: .; j_call: TRBJ2-1; clone_size: .